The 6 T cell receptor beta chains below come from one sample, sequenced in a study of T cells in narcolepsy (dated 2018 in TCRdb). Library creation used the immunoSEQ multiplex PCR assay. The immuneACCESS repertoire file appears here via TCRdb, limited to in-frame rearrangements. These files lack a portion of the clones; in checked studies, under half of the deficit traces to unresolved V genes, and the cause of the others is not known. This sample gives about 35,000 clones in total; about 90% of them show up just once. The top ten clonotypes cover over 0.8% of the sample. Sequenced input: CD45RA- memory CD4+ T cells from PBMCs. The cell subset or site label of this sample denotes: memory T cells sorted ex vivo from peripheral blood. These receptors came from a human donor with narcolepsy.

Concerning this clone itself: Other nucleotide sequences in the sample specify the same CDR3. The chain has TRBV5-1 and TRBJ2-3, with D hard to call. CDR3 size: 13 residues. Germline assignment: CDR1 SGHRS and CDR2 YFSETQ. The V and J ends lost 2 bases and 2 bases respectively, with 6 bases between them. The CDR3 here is CASSFRDTDTQYF. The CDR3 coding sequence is TGCGCCAGCAGCTTTAGGGACACAGATACGCAGTATTTT. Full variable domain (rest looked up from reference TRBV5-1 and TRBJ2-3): KAGVTQTPRYLIKTRGQQVTLSCSPISGHRSVSWYQQTPGQGLQFLFEYFSETQRNKGNFPGRFSGRQFSNSRSEMNVSTLELGDSALYLCASSFRDTDTQYFGPGTRLTVL.

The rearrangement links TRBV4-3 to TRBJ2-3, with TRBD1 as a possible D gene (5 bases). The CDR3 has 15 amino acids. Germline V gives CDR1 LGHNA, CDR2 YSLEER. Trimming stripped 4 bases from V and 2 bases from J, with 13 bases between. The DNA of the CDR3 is TGCGCCAGCAGCCCCCAGACAGCTCTCACAGATACGCAGTATTTT. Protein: CASSPQTALTDTQYF.

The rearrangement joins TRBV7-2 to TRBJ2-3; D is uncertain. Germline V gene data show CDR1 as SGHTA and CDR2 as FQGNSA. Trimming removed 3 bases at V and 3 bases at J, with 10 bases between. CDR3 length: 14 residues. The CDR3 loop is CASSFNGVTDTQYF. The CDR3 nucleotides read TGTGCCAGCAGCTTTAACGGCGTTACAGATACGCAGTATTTT.

CDR3 in amino acids: CASSRGGSTSGERTQYF. In nucleotides, the CDR3 is TGTGCCAGCAGTAGGGGCGGGTCGACTAGCGGCGAGAGGACCCAGTACTTC. This rearrangement joins TRBV9 to TRBJ2-5; 9 bases line up with TRBD2. V was clipped by 5 bases and J by 7 bases; unmatched bases: 18. Germline V CDR1 and CDR2: SGDLS, YYNGEE. CDR3 length equals 17 residues.

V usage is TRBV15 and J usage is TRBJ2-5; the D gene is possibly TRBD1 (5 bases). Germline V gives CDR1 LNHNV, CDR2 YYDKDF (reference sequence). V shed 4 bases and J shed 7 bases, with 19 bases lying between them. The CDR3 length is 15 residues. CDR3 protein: CATSIPGSGSGTQYF. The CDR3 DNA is TGTGCCACCAGCATCCCCGGGTCAGGGTCGGGGACCCAGTACTTC.

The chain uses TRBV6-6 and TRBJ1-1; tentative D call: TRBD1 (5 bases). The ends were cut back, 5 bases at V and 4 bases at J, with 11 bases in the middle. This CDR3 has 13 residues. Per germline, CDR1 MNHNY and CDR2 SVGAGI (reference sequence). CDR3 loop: CASSHVRGTEAFF. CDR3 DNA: TGTGCCAGCAGTCACGTAAGGGGCACTGAAGCTTTCTTT.